This is a list of T cell receptor beta chains from one sample in a study of T cells in Graves' hyperthyroidism and ophthalmopathy. TCRdb reprocessed the multiplex PCR reads with MiXCR, giving one entry per CDR3 protein. The sample has about 590,000 distinct CDR3 sequences; about 14% are singletons. The source material was blood. These receptors were taken from a woman under 30 with Graves' ophthalmopathy. The CDR3 runs from the conserved cysteine through the conserved F or W. Fields, in order: D gene, V gene, J gene, clone size, CDR3 DNA, CDR3 protein. D genes are given only for firm matches. Clone size, where shown, is once, few, many, or a class for clones that have expanded.

TRBD2	TRBV29-1	TRBJ2-7	many	TGCAGCGTTGTGGGACTAGCGGGAGCCTCCTACGAGCAGTACTTC	CSVVGLAGASYEQYF
-	TRBV7-3	TRBJ2-7	many	TGTGCCAGCAGCCTGCAGGGGGACTCCGAGCAGTACTTC	CASSLQGDSEQYF
TRBD1	TRBV20-1	TRBJ1-1	many	TGCAGTGCGGCCAAACAGGGGTCGAGGACTGAAGCTTTCTTT	CSAAKQGSRTEAFF
-	TRBV2	TRBJ2-5	many	TGTGCCAGCAGGGGTCGTCCCCAGGCGGTTCAAGAGACCCAGTACTTC	CASRGRPQAVQETQYF
-	TRBV3-1	TRBJ2-7	many	TGTGCCAGCGGCCCCACCTGGGAGCAGTACTTC	CASGPTWEQYF
-	TRBV6-1	TRBJ2-7	many	TGTGCCAGCAGTTACAGCGCAGGGAGGCGCGAGCAGTACTTC	CASSYSAGRREQYF
-	TRBV20-1	TRBJ1-5	many	TGCAGTGCTAGAGATAGGCAGGGCAATCAGCCCCAGCATTTT	CSARDRQGNQPQHF
-	TRBV12-3/TRBV12-4	TRBJ2-7	-	TGTGCCAGCAGTTTTGCCCTCGCCCCATCCTACGAGCAGTACTTC	CASSFALAPSYEQYF
-	TRBV5-8	TRBJ1-2	-	TGTGCCAGCAGCTTGGACCTGGGCCTTCCGAGGGACTATGGCTACACCTTC	CASSLDLGLPRDYGYTF
TRBD1	TRBV18	TRBJ1-6	many	TGTGCCAGCAGCCCGACAGGGAGGGATTCACCCCTCCACTTT	CASSPTGRDSPLHF
-	TRBV4-1	TRBJ2-3	-	TGCGCCAGCCGCGGGGCGCCGGTGGATACGCAGTATTTT	CASRGAPVDTQYF
-	TRBV3-1	TRBJ2-1	many	TGTGCCAGCAGCCGACCCTTATGGCTAGGGGCATTCGATGAGCAGTTCTTC	CASSRPLWLGAFDEQFF
TRBD2	TRBV2	TRBJ2-1	-	TGTGCCAGCACCGTACGACCTCTAGCGGGAGAGGGGGGGAGTGAGCAGTTCTTC	CASTVRPLAGEGGSEQFF
-	TRBV6-2/TRBV6-3	TRBJ2-6	-	TGTGCCAGCAGCAAGAGGGGCTCTGGGGCCAACGTCCTGACTTTC	CASSKRGSGANVLTF